This TCR beta chain was retrieved from a study of regulatory T cells in long-lasting Graves disease. Study overall: Graves' patients, diagnosed recently, had received antithyroid drugs under 3 months.

According to the study, TCR beta libraries were built with iRepertoire HTBI primers and CDR3-region Arm-PCR. TCRdb reprocessed the multiplex PCR reads with MiXCR, giving one entry per CDR3 protein. The sample has about 560,000 distinct CDR3 sequences, roughly 16% seen once. Germline loops: CDR1 MGHRA, CDR2 YSYEKL. V was clipped by 4 bases and J by 4 bases, with 6 bases between them. The CDR3 has 12 residues. Sample time point: newly diagnosed GD, antithyroid drugs for less than 3 months. Extracted PBMC RNA gave rise to the TCR library. The same data also contributed to another study, on T cells in Graves' hyperthyroidism and ophthalmopathy. That source reports: TCR CDR3 regions were first amplified by RT-PCR with HTBI primers. Blood also held most thyroid clonotypes expanded beyond 0.001. A 13 V-J model separated ophthalmopathy from stable hyperthyroidism.

The chain employs TRBV4-1 and TRBJ2-3; D possibly matches TRBD1 or TRBD2 (5 bases each). The TCR sequence derives from a man between 18 and 29 years old with Graves disease. Sequenced material: peripheral blood mononuclear cells (PBMCs), taken at new diagnosis, from a patient treated with antithyroid drugs. CDR3 sequence reads: CASSRDADTQYF. Written as DNA, the CDR3 is TGCGCCAGCAGCCGGGACGCAGATACGCAGTATTTT.